The clone carrying this TCR beta chain was picked up a small number of times. Its antigen is unidentified. Profiled with immunoSEQ multiplex PCR; TCRdb holds only in-frame clones, not every one. The sample has roughly 60,000 clones, around 83% seen once. V gave up 6 bases and J gave up 5 bases; unmatched junction bases: 7. CDR1 MNHEY and CDR2 SVGAGI come from the germline V gene. This CDR3 has 14 residues. The data belong to a study of OX40 agonist ivuxolimab in advanced cancers. For the study at large: Patients received the agonistic anti-OX40 (CD134) antibody ivuxolimab. Study outcomes and limitations: The work left the antigen specificity of expanded peripheral T cells undetermined. CD8+ T cells (on average) carried more expanded clones than CD4+ T cells. At 0.1 to 3.0 mg/kg and by week 6, CD4+ and CD8+ T cells in the blood had expanded clonally.

Sequencing used CD4+ or CD8+ T cells sorted from blood, obtained in a trial of the OX40 agonist ivuxolimab. The J gene is TRBJ1-1, the V gene TRBV6-5; 9 bases agree with TRBD1. The TCR was taken from an adult with an advanced solid tumor such as melanoma, head and neck, liver or kidney cancer. The DNA for the CDR3 is TGTGCCAGCAGCTCAGGACAGGGGTATACTGAAGCTTTCTTT. This codes for CASSSGQGYTEAFF.